The present entry profiles one TCR beta chain with its context. As yet, its antigen is unknown. RNA transcripts gave rise to amplified TCR beta CDR3 regions. During a first-round RT-PCR of the TCR CDR3, the HTBI primer set was used. TCRdb re-analysed the multiplex PCR reads in MiXCR, keeping a single row per CDR3 protein. The profile shows around 250,000 distinct CDR3 sequences, about 17% of them singletons. This CDR3 is 15 amino acids long. The V gene end was trimmed by 8 bases and the J gene end by 4 bases; junction bases not matched to a gene: 10. Germline CDR1 and CDR2: SNHLY and FYNNEI. The sample comes from a study of T cells in Graves' hyperthyroidism and ophthalmopathy. Regarding the study as a whole: Blood samples included most of the expanded thyroid clonotypes exceeding 0.001.

Lactation, pregnancy, other autoimmune disease or uncontrolled infection excluded patients. The gene calls are TRBV2 and TRBJ2-3, with 9 bases fitting TRBD1. The sequenced sample consisted of blood. The clonotype originates from a woman in her late teens or twenties with Graves' ophthalmopathy. The CDR3 sequence: CASGGPGQGADTQYF. The CDR3 coding sequence is TGTGCCAGCGGCGGACCGGGACAGGGAGCAGATACGCAGTATTTT.